The rows below give T cell receptor beta chains drawn from one sample of a study of T-cell reconstitution after alpha-beta-depleted transplantation in children. TCRdb independently ran MiXCR on the PCR reads; one entry per CDR3 protein. This table has hundreds of thousands of distinct CDR3 sequences, about an eighth appearing once. Sequenced here: PBMCs, mostly from graft donor cells, sampled 360 days after TCRalphabeta/CD19-depleted stem cell transplant. The receptors shown here come from a male patient under 18 who had a stem cell transplant for acute myeloid leukemia, so the T cells may come from the graft donor. The CDR3 runs from the conserved cysteine through the conserved F or W. The D gene is left open where the match is weak. Rows may omit the clone size; those that give it use once, few, many or a size class.

V gene: TRBV20-1; D gene: .; J gene: TRBJ2-3; clone size: .; CDR3 length: 14; CDR3 DNA: TGCAGTGCCCGGAAAGGACAGAGCACAGATACGCAGTATTTT; CDR3 protein: CSARKGQSTDTQYF
V gene: TRBV28; D gene: TRBD2; J gene: TRBJ2-3; clone size: few; CDR3 length: 16; CDR3 DNA: TGTGCCAGCAGTTCCCCTAGCGGGAGGGAATTAGATACGCAGTATTTT; CDR3 protein: CASSSPSGRELDTQYF
V gene: TRBV4-1; D gene: .; J gene: TRBJ2-1; clone size: .; CDR3 length: 12; CDR3 DNA: TGCGCCAGCAGCCAAGATCGCCCCAAGCAGTTCTTC; CDR3 protein: CASSQDRPKQFF
V gene: TRBV20-1; D gene: TRBD2; J gene: TRBJ2-7; clone size: few; CDR3 length: 15; CDR3 DNA: TGCAGTGCTAGAGGTGGGAGGGAGGGAATCTACGGGCAGTACTTC; CDR3 protein: CSARGGREGIYGQYF
V gene: TRBV29-1; D gene: .; J gene: TRBJ2-7; clone size: .; CDR3 length: 14; CDR3 DNA: TGCAGCGCCAAGACCTTCACGACTAGTTTCGAGCAGTACTTC; CDR3 protein: CSAKTFTTSFEQYF
V gene: TRBV5-5; D gene: TRBD2; J gene: TRBJ2-7; clone size: .; CDR3 length: 16; CDR3 DNA: TGTGCCAGCAGCCAATTAGGAAGCGGGAGGTTTTACGAGCAGTACTTC; CDR3 protein: CASSQLGSGRFYEQYF
V gene: TRBV28; D gene: TRBD1; J gene: TRBJ2-1; clone size: .; CDR3 length: 13; CDR3 DNA: TGTGCCAGCAGTTTAAACAGGGGGACTGAGCAGTTCTTC; CDR3 protein: CASSLNRGTEQFF
V gene: TRBV12-3/TRBV12-4; D gene: .; J gene: TRBJ1-6; clone size: many; CDR3 length: 12; CDR3 DNA: TGTGCCAGCTCTACTGGGTTTTCACCCCTCCACTTT; CDR3 protein: CASSTGFSPLHF
V gene: TRBV9; D gene: .; J gene: TRBJ1-6; clone size: many; CDR3 length: 15; CDR3 DNA: TGTGCCAGCAGTGTGGCAGGGCGAGGTAATTCACCCCTCCACTTT; CDR3 protein: CASSVAGRGNSPLHF
V gene: TRBV29-1; D gene: TRBD2; J gene: TRBJ2-1; clone size: .; CDR3 length: 17; CDR3 DNA: TGCAGCGTTGACCGGTCGGGAGGGCCCCTCTCCTACAATGAGCAGTTCTTC; CDR3 protein: CSVDRSGGPLSYNEQFF
V gene: TRBV28; D gene: TRBD1; J gene: TRBJ2-7; clone size: few; CDR3 length: 15; CDR3 DNA: TGTGCCAGCAGTTTAGGACAGGGTATGATCTACGAGCAGTACTTC; CDR3 protein: CASSLGQGMIYEQYF
V gene: TRBV11-2; D gene: TRBD1; J gene: TRBJ2-7; clone size: few; CDR3 length: 15; CDR3 DNA: TGTGCCAGCAGCTTAGACGTGACAGGGTTCTACGAGCAGTACTTC; CDR3 protein: CASSLDVTGFYEQYF
V gene: TRBV29-1; D gene: .; J gene: TRBJ1-1; clone size: .; CDR3 length: 13; CDR3 DNA: TGCAGCGTCGGAGTTTGGGGGGTACCTGAAGCTTTCTTT; CDR3 protein: CSVGVWGVPEAFF
V gene: TRBV20-1; D gene: TRBD1; J gene: TRBJ1-6; clone size: .; CDR3 length: 14; CDR3 DNA: TGCAGTGCTAGAGAGAACAGGGGGAACTCACCCCTCCACTTT; CDR3 protein: CSARENRGNSPLHF
V gene: TRBV27; D gene: TRBD1; J gene: TRBJ1-2; clone size: few; CDR3 length: 13; CDR3 DNA: TGTGCCAGCAGTTTATCGACAGGGGACGGCTACACCTTC; CDR3 protein: CASSLSTGDGYTF
V gene: TRBV20-1; D gene: .; J gene: TRBJ2-7; clone size: few; CDR3 length: 14; CDR3 DNA: TGCAGTGCTCCTCCGGACTCGAGCTCCTACGAGCAGTACTTC; CDR3 protein: CSAPPDSSSYEQYF
V gene: TRBV28; D gene: TRBD2; J gene: TRBJ2-7; clone size: few; CDR3 length: 15; CDR3 DNA: TGTGCCAGCAGTTTGGGCGGGAGGACTCTCTACGAGCAGTACTTC; CDR3 protein: CASSLGGRTLYEQYF
V gene: TRBV20-1; D gene: .; J gene: TRBJ2-1; clone size: few; CDR3 length: 15; CDR3 DNA: TGCAGTGCTAGAGGGTGGGACCCGGGCGACAATGAGCAGTTCTTC; CDR3 protein: CSARGWDPGDNEQFF
V gene: TRBV20-1; D gene: .; J gene: TRBJ2-6; clone size: many; CDR3 length: 13; CDR3 DNA: TGCAGTGCATCCGGGACTGGGGCCAACGTCCTGACTTTC; CDR3 protein: CSASGTGANVLTF
V gene: TRBV7-9; D gene: TRBD1; J gene: TRBJ2-7; clone size: many; CDR3 length: 12; CDR3 DNA: TGTGCCAGCAGCGAGGACAGGAACGAGCAGTACTTC; CDR3 protein: CASSEDRNEQYF
V gene: TRBV12-3/TRBV12-4; D gene: .; J gene: TRBJ2-3; clone size: many; CDR3 length: 16; CDR3 DNA: TGTGCCAGCAGTCCCAGACCTCTAGCCGGCACAGATACGCAGTATTTT; CDR3 protein: CASSPRPLAGTDTQYF
V gene: TRBV29-1; D gene: .; J gene: TRBJ1-5; clone size: many; CDR3 length: 12; CDR3 DNA: TGCAGCGTTCGGGACTTAAATCAGCCCCAGCATTTT; CDR3 protein: CSVRDLNQPQHF
V gene: TRBV6-5; D gene: .; J gene: TRBJ1-1; clone size: few; CDR3 length: 13; CDR3 DNA: TGTGCCAGCAGTTACCTCGAGAGGGGTGAAGCTTTCTTT; CDR3 protein: CASSYLERGEAFF
V gene: TRBV20-1; D gene: TRBD2; J gene: TRBJ2-1; clone size: few; CDR3 length: 17; CDR3 DNA: TGCAGTGCTAGGGGACTACCTAGGCTCCTAGTTCTCGATGAGCAGTTCTTC; CDR3 protein: CSARGLPRLLVLDEQFF
V gene: TRBV5-1; D gene: TRBD2; J gene: TRBJ2-2; clone size: many; CDR3 length: 16; CDR3 DNA: TGCGCCAGCAGCTTGGTAGCGGGAGTGAACACCGGGGAGCTGTTTTTT; CDR3 protein: CASSLVAGVNTGELFF
V gene: TRBV29-1; D gene: TRBD2; J gene: TRBJ2-5; clone size: .; CDR3 length: 14; CDR3 DNA: TGCAGCGGTGAACTAGCGGGAGGGCCCGAGACCCAGTACTTC; CDR3 protein: CSGELAGGPETQYF
V gene: TRBV28; D gene: .; J gene: TRBJ2-4; clone size: few; CDR3 length: 14; CDR3 DNA: TGTGCCAGCAGTGGTCCCGGTTCCAAAAACATTCAGTACTTC; CDR3 protein: CASSGPGSKNIQYF
V gene: TRBV28; D gene: .; J gene: TRBJ2-7; clone size: many; CDR3 length: 15; CDR3 DNA: TGTGCCAGCAGTTTGGCAGGTCAGGGGGAGGACGAGCAGTACTTC; CDR3 protein: CASSLAGQGEDEQYF
V gene: TRBV27; D gene: TRBD2; J gene: TRBJ2-5; clone size: .; CDR3 length: 16; CDR3 DNA: TGTGCCAGCAGTCCCCGCCGGCGGGGGTACCAAGAGACCCAGTACTTC; CDR3 protein: CASSPRRRGYQETQYF
V gene: TRBV7-8; D gene: .; J gene: TRBJ2-6; clone size: few; CDR3 length: 19; CDR3 DNA: TGTGCCAGCAGCTTAGCGCGCTGGAGACAGGTAGCCGGGGCCAACGTCCTGACTTTC; CDR3 protein: CASSLARWRQVAGANVLTF